The 3 T cell receptor beta chains below were found in one sample sequenced in a study of blood T cells in healthy people across ages. The authors ran a second PCR of about 6 to 11 cycles using a sample-barcoded 5' primer and a J-beta primer mix. TCRdb used MiXCR to reprocess the 5' RACE reads, holding one entry per CDR3 protein. Of some 790,000 distinct CDR3 sequences listed, around 26% are singletons. Sequencing input: blood. The receptors derive from a woman older than 75 in good health.

This clonotype was observed many times. The genes are TRBV7-2 and TRBJ1-2; a weak D match, TRBD1 (6 bases). The V gene lost 5 bases and the J gene lost 2 bases, with 15 bases spanning the gap. Germline loops: CDR1 SGHTA, CDR2 FQGNSA. The CDR3 has 15 residues. The CDR3 region is CASSPRQALNYGYTF. The CDR3 bases are TGTGCCAGCAGCCCACGACAGGCCTTAAACTATGGCTACACCTTC.

The chain carries TRBV2 and TRBJ1-5; TRBD1 agrees at 7 bases. The V and J ends lost 6 bases and 0 bases, in that order; junction bases with no gene match: 5. Germline lookup yields CDR1 SNHLY and CDR2 FYNNEI. This CDR3 is built from 15 residues. The CDR3 DNA is TGTGCCAGCAGCGGGACAGTTTATAGCAATCAGCCCCAGCATTTT. Translated: CASSGTVYSNQPQHF.

This clonotype has ten or more counts. V gene TRBV20-1 combines with J gene TRBJ2-7; D may be TRBD1 or TRBD2 (7 bases each). The CDR3 covers 14 residues. CDR1 DFQATT and CDR2 SNEGSKA come from the germline V gene (reference sequence). V lost 4 bases and J 2 bases, leaving 15 bases between the germline ends. This CDR3 reads CSAKGEGATYEQYF. CDR3 nucleotides: TGCAGTGCTAAAGGGGAGGGGGCGACCTACGAGCAGTACTTC.